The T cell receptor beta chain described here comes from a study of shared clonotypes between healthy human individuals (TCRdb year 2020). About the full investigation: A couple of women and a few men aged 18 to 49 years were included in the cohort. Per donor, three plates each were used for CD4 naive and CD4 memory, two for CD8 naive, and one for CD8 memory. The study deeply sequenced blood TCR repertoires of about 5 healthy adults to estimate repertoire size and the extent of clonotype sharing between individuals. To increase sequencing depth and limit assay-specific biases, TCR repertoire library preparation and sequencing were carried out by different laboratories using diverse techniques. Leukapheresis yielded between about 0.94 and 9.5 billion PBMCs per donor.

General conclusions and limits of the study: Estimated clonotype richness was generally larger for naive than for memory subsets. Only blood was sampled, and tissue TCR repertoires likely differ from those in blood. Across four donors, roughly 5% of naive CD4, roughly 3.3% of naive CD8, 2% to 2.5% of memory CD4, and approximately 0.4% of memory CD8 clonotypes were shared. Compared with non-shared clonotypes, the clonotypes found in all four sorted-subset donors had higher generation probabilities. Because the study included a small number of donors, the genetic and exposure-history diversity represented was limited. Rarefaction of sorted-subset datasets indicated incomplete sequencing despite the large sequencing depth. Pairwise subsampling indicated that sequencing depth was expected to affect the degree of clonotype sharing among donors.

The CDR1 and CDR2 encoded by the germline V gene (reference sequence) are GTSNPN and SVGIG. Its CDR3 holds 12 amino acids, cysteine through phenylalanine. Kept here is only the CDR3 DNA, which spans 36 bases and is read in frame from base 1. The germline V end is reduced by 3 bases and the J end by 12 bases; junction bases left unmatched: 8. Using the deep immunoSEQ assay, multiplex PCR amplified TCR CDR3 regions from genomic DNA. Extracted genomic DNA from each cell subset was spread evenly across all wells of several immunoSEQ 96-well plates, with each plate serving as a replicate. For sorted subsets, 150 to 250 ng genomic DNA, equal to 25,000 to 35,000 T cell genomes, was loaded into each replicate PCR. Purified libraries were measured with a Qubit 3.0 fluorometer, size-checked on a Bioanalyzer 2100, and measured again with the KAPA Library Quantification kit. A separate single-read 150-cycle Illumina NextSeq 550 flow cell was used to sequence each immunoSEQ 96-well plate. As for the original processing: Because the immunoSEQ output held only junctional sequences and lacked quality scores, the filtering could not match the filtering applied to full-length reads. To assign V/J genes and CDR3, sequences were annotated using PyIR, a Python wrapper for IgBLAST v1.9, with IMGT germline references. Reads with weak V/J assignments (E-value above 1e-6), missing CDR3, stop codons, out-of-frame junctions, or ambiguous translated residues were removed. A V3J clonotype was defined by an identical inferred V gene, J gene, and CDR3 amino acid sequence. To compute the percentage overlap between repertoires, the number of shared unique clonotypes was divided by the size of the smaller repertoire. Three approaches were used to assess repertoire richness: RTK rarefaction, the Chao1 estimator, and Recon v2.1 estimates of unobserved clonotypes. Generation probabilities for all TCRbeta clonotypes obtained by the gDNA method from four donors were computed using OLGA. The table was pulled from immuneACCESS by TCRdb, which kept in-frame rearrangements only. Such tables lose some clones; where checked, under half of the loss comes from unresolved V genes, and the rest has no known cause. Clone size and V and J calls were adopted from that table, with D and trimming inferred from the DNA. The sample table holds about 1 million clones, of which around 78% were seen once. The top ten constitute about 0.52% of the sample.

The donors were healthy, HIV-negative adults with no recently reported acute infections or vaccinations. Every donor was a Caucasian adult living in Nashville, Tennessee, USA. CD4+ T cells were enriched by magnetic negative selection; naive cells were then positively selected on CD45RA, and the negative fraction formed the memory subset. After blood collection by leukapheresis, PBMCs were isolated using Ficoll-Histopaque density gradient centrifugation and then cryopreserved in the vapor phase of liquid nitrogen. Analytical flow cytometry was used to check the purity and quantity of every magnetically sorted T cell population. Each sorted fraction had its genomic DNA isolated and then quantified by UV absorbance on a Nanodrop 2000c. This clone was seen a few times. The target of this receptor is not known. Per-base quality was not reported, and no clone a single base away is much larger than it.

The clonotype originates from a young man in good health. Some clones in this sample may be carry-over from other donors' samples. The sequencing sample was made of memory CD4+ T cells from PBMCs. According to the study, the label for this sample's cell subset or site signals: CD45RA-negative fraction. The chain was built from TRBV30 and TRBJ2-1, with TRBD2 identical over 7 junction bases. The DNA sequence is TGTGCCTGGAGCCGACTAGCAATCGCGCAGTTCTTC. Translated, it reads CAWSRLAIAQFF. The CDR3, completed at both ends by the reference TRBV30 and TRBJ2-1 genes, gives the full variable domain SQTIHQWPATLVQPVGSPLSLECTVEGTSNPNLYWYRQAAGRGLQLLFYSVGIGQISSEVPQNLSASRPQDRQFILSSKKLLLSDSGFYLCAWSRLAIAQFFGPGTRLTVL.